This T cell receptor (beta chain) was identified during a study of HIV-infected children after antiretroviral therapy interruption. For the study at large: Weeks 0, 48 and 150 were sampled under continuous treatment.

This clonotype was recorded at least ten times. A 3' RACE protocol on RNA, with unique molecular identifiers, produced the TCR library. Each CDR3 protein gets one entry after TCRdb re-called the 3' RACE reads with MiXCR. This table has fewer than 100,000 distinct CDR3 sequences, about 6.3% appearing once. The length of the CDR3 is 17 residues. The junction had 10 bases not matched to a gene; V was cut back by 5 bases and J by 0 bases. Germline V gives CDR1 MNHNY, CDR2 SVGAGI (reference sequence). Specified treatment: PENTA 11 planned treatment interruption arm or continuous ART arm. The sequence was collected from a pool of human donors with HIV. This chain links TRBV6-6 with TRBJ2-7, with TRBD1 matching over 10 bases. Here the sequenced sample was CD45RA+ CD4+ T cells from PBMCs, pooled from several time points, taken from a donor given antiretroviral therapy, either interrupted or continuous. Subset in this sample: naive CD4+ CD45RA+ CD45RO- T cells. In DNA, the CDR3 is TGTGCCAGCAGTCCCCCCCGACAGGGGGCGTCCTCCTACGAGCAGTACTTC. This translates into CASSPPRQGASSYEQYF.